This is a list of T cell receptor beta chains from one sample in a study of shared clonotypes between healthy human individuals. TCRdb's table, derived via immunoSEQ multiplex PCR, lists solely in-frame clones and lacks some. The sample consists of around 1.9 million clones, roughly 91% of them appearing once. The sample comprised naive CD8+ T cells from PBMCs. The receptors derive from a man between 18 and 35 years old in good health. Some clones in this sample may be carry-over from other donors' samples. Each CDR3 is given with its conserved first and last residue. D genes are given only for firm matches. The size field is filled for only some rows; it gives once, few, many or a size class.

J gene: TRBJ2-7
V gene: TRBV11-2
clone size: .
D gene: TRBD2
CDR3 DNA: TGTGCCAGCAGCTCATTAGCGGGAGGGGGTAGGGGCGAGCAGTACTTC
CDR3 protein: CASSSLAGGGRGEQYF

J gene: TRBJ1-5
V gene: TRBV6-1
clone size: .
D gene: .
CDR3 DNA: TGTGCCAGCAATGGGGGCGATAGCAATCAGCCCCAGCATTTT
CDR3 protein: CASNGGDSNQPQHF

J gene: TRBJ1-2
V gene: TRBV19
clone size: few
D gene: .
CDR3 DNA: TGTGCCAGTAGTATCTTTAACTATGGCTACACCTTC
CDR3 protein: CASSIFNYGYTF

J gene: TRBJ2-2
V gene: TRBV4-2
clone size: .
D gene: TRBD2
CDR3 DNA: TGTGCCAGCAGCCTGGGGGCACTAGCGGGACAGAACGGGGAGCTGTTTTTT
CDR3 protein: CASSLGALAGQNGELFF

J gene: TRBJ2-2
V gene: TRBV4-1
clone size: .
D gene: .
CDR3 DNA: TGCGCCAGCAGCACCCGACAGTCGAACACCGGGGAGCTGTTTTTT
CDR3 protein: CASSTRQSNTGELFF

J gene: TRBJ2-7
V gene: TRBV6-1
clone size: .
D gene: .
CDR3 DNA: TGTGCCTGCGGGGCCCACGGCCTCAGCTCCTACGAGCAGTACTTC
CDR3 protein: CACGAHGLSSYEQYF

J gene: TRBJ2-3
V gene: TRBV7-3
clone size: .
D gene: .
CDR3 DNA: TGTGCCAGCAGCTTTGGACGACGGAACACAGATACGCAGTATTTT
CDR3 protein: CASSFGRRNTDTQYF

J gene: TRBJ2-7
V gene: TRBV27
clone size: .
D gene: TRBD2
CDR3 DNA: TGTGCCAGCAGTTTAGGTCTAGCGGGCCTCTCCGAGCAGTACTTC
CDR3 protein: CASSLGLAGLSEQYF

J gene: TRBJ2-7
V gene: TRBV5-4
clone size: .
D gene: TRBD2
CDR3 DNA: TGTGCCAGCAGACGAGCGGGAGGCTCTCCCTACGAGCAGTACTTC
CDR3 protein: CASRRAGGSPYEQYF

J gene: TRBJ2-1
V gene: TRBV6-5
clone size: .
D gene: .
CDR3 DNA: TGTGCCAGCAGCCGCGATACGAGCTCCTACAATGAGCAGTTCTTC
CDR3 protein: CASSRDTSSYNEQFF

J gene: TRBJ1-2
V gene: TRBV6-1
clone size: .
D gene: TRBD1
CDR3 DNA: TGTGCCAGCAGGGGACAGGACGACTATGGCTACACCTTC
CDR3 protein: CASRGQDDYGYTF

J gene: TRBJ1-3
V gene: TRBV10-3
clone size: .
D gene: .
CDR3 DNA: TGTGCCATCAGTGATGGCGGGAACTCTGGAAACACCATATATTTT
CDR3 protein: CAISDGGNSGNTIYF

J gene: TRBJ2-6
V gene: TRBV5-1
clone size: .
D gene: .
CDR3 DNA: TGCGCCAGCAGCCCCGGGACTGGGGCCAACGTCCTGACTTTC
CDR3 protein: CASSPGTGANVLTF

J gene: TRBJ2-5
V gene: TRBV10-3
clone size: .
D gene: .
CDR3 DNA: TGTGCCATCAGTGGACCAGAGTCGCCAGGGAAAAAGACCCAGTACTTC
CDR3 protein: CAISGPESPGKKTQYF

J gene: TRBJ1-2
V gene: TRBV7-2
clone size: .
D gene: .
CDR3 DNA: TGTGCCAGCAGCTTAGGGCGGGGATCGGGCTACACCTTC
CDR3 protein: CASSLGRGSGYTF

J gene: TRBJ2-7
V gene: TRBV10-3
clone size: .
D gene: .
CDR3 DNA: TGTGCCATCAGTGTCTTCCGGGACGTCCCCTCGCGAGACCTCTACGAGCAGTACTTC
CDR3 protein: CAISVFRDVPSRDLYEQYF

J gene: TRBJ2-3
V gene: TRBV9
clone size: .
D gene: TRBD2
CDR3 DNA: TGTGCCAGCAGCGGGCGTGGGAGCGGGAGTAGCACAGATACGCAGTATTTT
CDR3 protein: CASSGRGSGSSTDTQYF

J gene: TRBJ2-6
V gene: TRBV7-9
clone size: .
D gene: .
CDR3 DNA: TGTGCCAGCAGCTTAAAGGGCTCTGGGGCCAACGTCCTGACTTTC
CDR3 protein: CASSLKGSGANVLTF

J gene: TRBJ2-2
V gene: TRBV19
clone size: .
D gene: .
CDR3 DNA: TGTGCCAGTAGTATAGAAGGGCTGGGACGGCAGAACACCGGGGAGCTGTTTTTT
CDR3 protein: CASSIEGLGRQNTGELFF

J gene: TRBJ1-2
V gene: TRBV19
clone size: .
D gene: TRBD1
CDR3 DNA: TGTGCCAGTAGTCCTAGGGACAGGTCCTTCGATGGCTACACCTTC
CDR3 protein: CASSPRDRSFDGYTF

J gene: TRBJ1-1
V gene: TRBV13
clone size: .
D gene: TRBD1
CDR3 DNA: TGTGCCAGCAGCCATAGACAGGGGGGCGTGGAAGCTTTCTTT
CDR3 protein: CASSHRQGGVEAFF

J gene: TRBJ2-2
V gene: TRBV28
clone size: .
D gene: .
CDR3 DNA: TGTGCCAGCAGTTTAACCGGGGCGGGCACCGGGGAGCTGTTTTTT
CDR3 protein: CASSLTGAGTGELFF

J gene: TRBJ2-3
V gene: TRBV28
clone size: .
D gene: .
CDR3 DNA: TGTGCCAGCAGCTCGGCCGAGGACAGTCGGGACACAGATACGCAGTATTTT
CDR3 protein: CASSSAEDSRDTDTQYF

J gene: TRBJ2-7
V gene: TRBV6-5
clone size: .
D gene: .
CDR3 DNA: TGTGCCAGCAGTTACGCCACAGGGTCCGAGCAGTACTTC
CDR3 protein: CASSYATGSEQYF

J gene: TRBJ2-2
V gene: TRBV7-2
clone size: .
D gene: TRBD2
CDR3 DNA: TGTGCCAGCAGCTTAGCGGGGGCCTCGGGAGGGCCTTACACCGGGGAGCTGTTTTTT
CDR3 protein: CASSLAGASGGPYTGELFF

J gene: TRBJ2-6
V gene: TRBV19
clone size: .
D gene: TRBD1
CDR3 DNA: TGTGCCAGTAGTCCGCTACCCGGGACAGGGGGCTTCGGGGCCAACGTCCTGACTTTC
CDR3 protein: CASSPLPGTGGFGANVLTF

J gene: TRBJ2-7
V gene: TRBV2
clone size: .
D gene: .
CDR3 DNA: TGTGCCAGCAGCGTTCCCAGCGGCACCAGGACCTACGAGCAGTACTTC
CDR3 protein: CASSVPSGTRTYEQYF

J gene: TRBJ1-5
V gene: TRBV5-8
clone size: .
D gene: TRBD1
CDR3 DNA: TGTGCCAGCAGCCCCTCCGGGACAGGGGGGTTTTATAGCAATCAGCCCCAGCATTTT
CDR3 protein: CASSPSGTGGFYSNQPQHF

J gene: TRBJ1-1
V gene: TRBV10-3
clone size: few
D gene: .
CDR3 DNA: TGTGCCATCAGTGAGTCGAGAGGAGGAGACACTGAAGCTTTCTTT
CDR3 protein: CAISESRGGDTEAFF

J gene: TRBJ1-4
V gene: TRBV19
clone size: .
D gene: .
CDR3 DNA: TGTGCCAGTAGTTCGACCGTGGATGAAAAACTGTTTTTT
CDR3 protein: CASSSTVDEKLFF

J gene: TRBJ2-7
V gene: TRBV29-1
clone size: .
D gene: .
CDR3 DNA: TGCAGCGTCGTGGGCGGAAATTCCTACGAGCAGTACTTC
CDR3 protein: CSVVGGNSYEQYF

J gene: TRBJ2-1
V gene: TRBV19
clone size: once
D gene: TRBD2
CDR3 DNA: TGTGCCAGTAGTATACTAGCGGGAATTTACAATGAGCAGTTCTTC
CDR3 protein: CASSILAGIYNEQFF

J gene: TRBJ2-4
V gene: TRBV6-1
clone size: .
D gene: .
CDR3 DNA: TGTGCCAGCAGTGAAGTTGGTTGGCAGGGGAAAAACATTCAGTACTTC
CDR3 protein: CASSEVGWQGKNIQYF

J gene: TRBJ2-7
V gene: TRBV28
clone size: .
D gene: TRBD2
CDR3 DNA: TGTGCCAGCAGTTTAGGACTAGCGGGGGGTTACGAGCAGTACTTC
CDR3 protein: CASSLGLAGGYEQYF

J gene: TRBJ1-5
V gene: TRBV29-1
clone size: few
D gene: .
CDR3 DNA: TGCAGCGTTGCAGGGGATGGCAATCAGCCCCAGCATTTT
CDR3 protein: CSVAGDGNQPQHF

J gene: TRBJ2-7
V gene: TRBV7-8
clone size: .
D gene: .
CDR3 DNA: TGTGCCAGCAGCAGCTGGACAGAGCCTACGCAGCAGTACTTC
CDR3 protein: CASSSWTEPTQQYF

J gene: TRBJ1-2
V gene: TRBV5-8
clone size: .
D gene: .
CDR3 DNA: TGTGCCAGCAGCTTGTCTGAGGGGATGCATGGCTACACCTTC
CDR3 protein: CASSLSEGMHGYTF

J gene: TRBJ1-1
V gene: TRBV6-5
clone size: .
D gene: .
CDR3 DNA: TGTGCCAGCAGTTACTCGAATGCGAACACTGAAGCTTTCTTT
CDR3 protein: CASSYSNANTEAFF

J gene: TRBJ2-1
V gene: TRBV5-1
clone size: .
D gene: .
CDR3 DNA: TGCGCCAGCAGCTTGGTTGGGGGCTCCTACAATGAGCAGTTCTTC
CDR3 protein: CASSLVGGSYNEQFF

J gene: TRBJ2-3
V gene: TRBV9
clone size: .
D gene: TRBD2
CDR3 DNA: TGTGCCAGCAGCGTACTTAACGGGAGGGCCGCAGATACGCAGTATTTT
CDR3 protein: CASSVLNGRAADTQYF

J gene: TRBJ1-5
V gene: TRBV4-1
clone size: .
D gene: .
CDR3 DNA: TGCGCCAGCAGCCAAATCCTAATGGATCAGCCCCAGCATTTT
CDR3 protein: CASSQILMDQPQHF

J gene: TRBJ2-1
V gene: TRBV7-9
clone size: .
D gene: .
CDR3 DNA: TGTGCCAGCAGCGGGTTACGAATAGAGGTCTACAATGAGCAGTTCTTC
CDR3 protein: CASSGLRIEVYNEQFF

J gene: TRBJ2-7
V gene: TRBV27
clone size: once
D gene: .
CDR3 DNA: TGTGCCAGCAGTTGGGATAGCTCCTACGAGCAGTACTTC
CDR3 protein: CASSWDSSYEQYF

J gene: TRBJ1-5
V gene: TRBV6-5
clone size: .
D gene: TRBD1
CDR3 DNA: TGTGCCAGCAGTTTCACAGGGGGCAATCAGCCCCAGCATTTT
CDR3 protein: CASSFTGGNQPQHF

J gene: TRBJ2-1
V gene: TRBV6-5
clone size: .
D gene: TRBD2
CDR3 DNA: TGTGCCAGCAGCTTAGCGGGAGAGTACAATGAGCAGTTCTTC
CDR3 protein: CASSLAGEYNEQFF

J gene: TRBJ1-3
V gene: TRBV28
clone size: .
D gene: .
CDR3 DNA: TGTGCCAGCAGTTGGCTCTCTGGAAACACCATATATTTT
CDR3 protein: CASSWLSGNTIYF